The 29 T cell receptor beta chains below come from one sample, sequenced in a study of shared clonotypes between healthy human individuals. CD45RO negativity and positive selection for CCR7 defined naive CD8 cells, a population that excluded terminally differentiated effector memory CD45RA+ cells. Assay: immunoSEQ multiplex PCR; the TCRdb copy retains only in-frame clones and omits some. This sample carries 1.5 million to 2.5 million clones, roughly 94% of them seen once, and the ten largest clones take approximately 1%. Material for sequencing was naive CD8+ T cells sorted from blood. The receptors derive from a man aged 18 to 30 in good health.

This sequence joins TRBV5-1 and TRBJ2-3; TRBD1 matches 7 bases. The trim removed 6 bases at V and 1 base at J, leaving 2 bases unmatched. CDR3 length: 13 residues. The germline gives CDR1 SGHRS, CDR2 YFSETQ. CDR3 nucleotide sequence: TGCGCCAGCAACGACAGGGGCACAGATACGCAGTATTTT. This encodes CASNDRGTDTQYF.

Points on this clone: An end of the junction differs from the germline gene, which may be a read error. The chain joins TRBV19 to TRBJ2-7; D not resolved. The CDR3 runs 13 residues. Per germline, CDR1 LNHDA and CDR2 SQIVND (reference sequence). CDR3 sequence reads: CASSLDPLYEQYF. Here the CDR3 DNA reads TGTGCCAGTAGTTTAGACCCGCTCTACGAGCAGTACTTC.

The V and J genes are TRBV28 and TRBJ2-7, with a weak D call TRBD2 (7 bases). This CDR3 region has 14 residues. CDR1 MDHEN and CDR2 SYDVKM come from the germline V gene. The germline V and J ends were trimmed by 6 bases and 3 bases, with 15 bases remaining between them. The CDR3: CASRVQGGDYEQYF. The CDR3 DNA reads as TGTGCCAGCAGGGTCCAAGGGGGGGACTACGAGCAGTACTTC.

This chain joins TRBV6-5 and TRBJ2-1; 13 positions agree with TRBD2. This CDR3 spans 15 amino acids. The V and J ends lost 9 bases and 4 bases, in that order; junction bases with no gene match: 6. Germline-derived CDR1 and CDR2 are MNHEY and SVGAGI. DNA of the CDR3: TGTGCCAGAGGACTAGCGGGAGTCTTGTACAATGAGCAGTTCTTC. This codes for CARGLAGVLYNEQFF.

This chain connects TRBV28 to TRBJ2-2; 8 bases map to TRBD1. The CDR3 contains 12 residues. The germline V gene has CDR1 MDHEN and CDR2 SYDVKM. Trimming removed 4 bases from V and 12 bases from J; junction bases left unmatched: 4. The CDR3 spells CASSSRTGKLFF. The CDR3 DNA sequence: TGTGCCAGCAGTTCGAGGACAGGGAAGCTGTTTTTT.

This clone appeared once. This sequence joins TRBV7-6 and TRBJ2-7; the D gene is possibly TRBD1 (6 bases). The CDR3 loop spans 15 amino acids. CDR1 SGHVS and CDR2 FNYEAQ come from the germline V gene. V was trimmed by 5 bases and J by 0 bases, leaving 14 bases between them. CDR3: CASSRPTGNSYEQYF. CDR3 nucleotide sequence: TGTGCCAGCAGCCGACCAACAGGGAACTCCTACGAGCAGTACTTC.

The CDR3 sequence is CASSLSLGQVLTDTQYF. As DNA, the CDR3 is TGTGCCAGCAGCTTATCTCTTGGGCAGGTACTCACAGATACGCAGTATTTT. V is TRBV11-3 and J is TRBJ2-3, with D uncertain. Germline CDR1 SGHNT, CDR2 YENEEA. The CDR3 covers 17 residues. V lost 2 bases and J lost 2, with 17 bases in between.

The chain has TRBV13 and TRBJ2-1, with 10 bases that match TRBD1. The CDR3 covers 13 residues. The V gene's germline CDR1 is PRHDT and CDR2 FYEKMQ (reference sequence). V dropped 4 bases and J dropped 9; count of bases not matched to a gene: 3. CDR3 in amino acids: CASSSGQGFEQFF. The CDR3 region has the DNA TGTGCCAGCAGCTCGGGACAGGGGTTTGAGCAGTTCTTC.

The chain combines TRBV28 with TRBJ1-1, with 8 bases that match TRBD1. CDR3 size: 15 residues. V shed 4 bases and J 4 bases; nucleotides not matched to a gene: 8. Germline V CDR1 and CDR2: MDHEN, SYDVKM. CDR3 sequence reads: CASSYHGQGGTEAFF. The CDR3 region has the DNA TGTGCCAGCAGTTACCACGGACAGGGAGGCACTGAAGCTTTCTTT.

The V and J genes are TRBV5-6 and TRBJ1-1, with a tentative D call TRBD1 (5 bases). In germline, CDR1 is SGHDT, CDR2 YYEEEE. This CDR3 comprises 15 residues. V was shortened by 0 bases and J by 4 bases, with 13 bases between the two germline ends. The CDR3 DNA follows: TGTGCCAGCAGCTTGGGCCGGGGCGTGGGCACTGAAGCTTTCTTT. Translation: CASSLGRGVGTEAFF.

The chain recombines TRBV7-9 with TRBJ2-4; D possibly uses TRBD1 or TRBD2 (5 bases each). V lost 2 bases to trimming and J lost 8 bases, with 22 bases between them. CDR3 length: 17 amino acids. Germline CDR1 is SEHNR and CDR2 is FQNEAQ (reference sequence). In DNA, the CDR3 is TGTGCCAGCAGCTTAAGTCATGGGGGAAGATATGGTGACATTCAGTACTTC. Translated: CASSLSHGGRYGDIQYF.

The chain carries TRBV28 and TRBJ2-7; 8 nucleotides match TRBD1. The CDR3 is 12 residues long. V lost 5 bases, J lost 6 bases, and 3 bases stayed unmatched. Germline-derived CDR1 and CDR2 are MDHEN and SYDVKM. Here the CDR3 reads CASSTQGVEQYF. Here the CDR3 DNA reads TGTGCCAGCAGTACACAGGGGGTCGAGCAGTACTTC.

This rearrangement joins TRBV7-9 to TRBJ2-1, with D possibly being TRBD1 (5 bases). The germline V and J ends were trimmed by 2 bases and 7 bases, with 18 bases remaining between them. This CDR3 contains 16 residues. The germline CDR1 and CDR2 sequences are SEHNR and FQNEAQ (reference sequence). The DNA of the CDR3 is TGTGCCAGCAGCTTAACCGACAGTTCAAGGTTGAATGAGCAGTTCTTC. Translating it yields CASSLTDSSRLNEQFF. Full variable domain (remainder filled in from reference TRBV7-9 and TRBJ2-1): DTGVSQNPRHKITKRGQNVTFRCDPISEHNRLYWYRQTLGQGPEFLTYFQNEAQLEKSRLLSDRFSAERPKGSFSTLEIQRTEQGDSAMYLCASSLTDSSRLNEQFFGPGTRLTVL.

A word on this clone: Other DNA sequences within the sample encode an identical CDR3. This rearrangement joins TRBV6-5 to TRBJ2-1; D perhaps matches TRBD1 (6 bases). Trimming took off 0 bases at V and 7 bases at J, with 7 bases between the two ends. Germline assignment: CDR1 MNHEY and CDR2 SVGAGI. The CDR3 contains 13 residues. The CDR3 loop is CASSYSRGNEQFF. The CDR3 nucleotides are TGTGCCAGCAGTTACTCGAGGGGGAATGAGCAGTTCTTC.

J is TRBJ1-2 and V is TRBV12-5; D remains unclear. CDR1 LGHNT and CDR2 FRNRAP come from the germline V gene. V was trimmed by 6 bases and J by 6 bases, leaving 26 bases between them. The CDR3 extends over 17 amino acids. CDR3 amino acids: CASGPPRPTGSTHGYTF. In DNA form, the CDR3 reads TGTGCTAGTGGCCCACCTCGACCAACCGGGAGCACCCATGGCTACACCTTC.

CDR3 DNA: TGTGCCAGCAGTTTTGACATGGTCACTGAAGCTTTCTTT. Its protein product is CASSFDMVTEAFF. The chain links TRBV7-8 to TRBJ1-1; D is undetermined. Trimming removed 6 bases at V and 4 bases at J, with 12 bases between. The germline V gene has CDR1 SGHVS and CDR2 FQNEAQ. CDR3 size: 13 residues.

On this clone: The conserved phenylalanine or tryptophan normally closing the CDR3 is absent here, so this likely arose from a read error. It is unclear where the CDR3 begins or ends on the DNA, so no DNA is shown, and the CDR3 is as TCRdb lists it. CDR3 in amino acids: CASIVTGL. The genes are TRBV21-1 and TRBJ1-6; the table's D call, TRBD1, was not checked against the DNA. TRBV21-1 is annotated as a pseudogene. The length of the CDR3 is 8 amino acids, counting both ends.

The V gene is TRBV4-1, the J gene TRBJ2-7, with 7 bases identical to TRBD1. There are 15 residues in the CDR3. The ends lost 4 bases at V and 3 bases at J; junction bases unmatched: 9. The germline CDR1 and CDR2 sequences are MGHRA and YSYEKL. This chain's CDR3 is CASSRVRDSRYEQYF. The CDR3, as DNA: TGCGCCAGCAGCCGAGTCCGGGACAGTCGCTACGAGCAGTACTTC.

The chain is built from TRBV15 and TRBJ1-1; D is uncertain. The CDR3 consists of 14 residues. Germline V gene lookup returns CDR1 LNHNV and CDR2 YYDKDF (reference sequence). The ends were cut back, 5 bases at V and 1 base at J, with 11 bases in the middle. CDR3 residues: CATSVGSPNTEAFF. In DNA, the CDR3 is TGTGCCACCAGCGTCGGGAGCCCGAACACTGAAGCTTTCTTT.

The chain is built from TRBV4-1 and TRBJ2-7; 8 bases line up with TRBD2. The CDR3 extends over 15 amino acids. Germline values: CDR1 MGHRA, CDR2 YSYEKL. V shed 2 bases and J 2 bases; nucleotides not matched to a gene: 5. In nucleotides, the CDR3 is TGCGCCAGCAGCCAAAGGTCGGGGGGGACCTACGAGCAGTACTTC. This translates into CASSQRSGGTYEQYF.

This chain connects TRBV27 to TRBJ1-2; possible D gene TRBD1, 5 bases. Germline CDR1 reads MNHEY; CDR2 reads SMNVEV (reference sequence). CDR3 length: 15 amino acids. Trimming stripped 5 bases from V and 6 bases from J, with 19 bases between. CDR3 loop: CASSLLGGVKHGYTF. CDR3 nucleotide sequence: TGTGCCAGCAGTCTACTCGGGGGAGTAAAGCATGGCTACACCTTC.

The genes are TRBV6-6 and TRBJ2-7; D possibly corresponds to TRBD2 (6 bases). The CDR3 is 15 amino acids. Germline CDR1 and CDR2: MNHNY and SVGAGI (reference sequence). Trimming took off 2 bases at V and 5 bases at J, with 16 bases between the two ends. CDR3 residues: CASSYVGGRADEQYF. The CDR3 nucleotides are TGTGCCAGCAGTTACGTAGGAGGGCGCGCGGACGAGCAGTACTTC.

With regard to this clone: Additional DNA sequences in this sample encode the identical CDR3. The rearrangement uses TRBV7-9 and TRBJ2-7, with 11 nucleotides matching TRBD2. After removal of 5 bases from V and 3 bases from J, the junction contained 3 bases not matched to a gene. CDR1 and CDR2 from the germline V gene are SEHNR and FQNEAQ (reference sequence). The CDR3 covers 14 residues. The CDR3 protein is CASSHGLAGYEQYF. The CDR3 DNA is TGTGCCAGCAGCCACGGACTAGCGGGCTACGAGCAGTACTTC.

V is TRBV27 and J is TRBJ2-3; 10 bases align to TRBD1. V shed 6 bases, J shed 7 bases, and the junction held 13 bases outside the gene matches. CDR3 length: 16 residues. The germline CDR1 and CDR2 sequences are MNHEY and SMNVEV (reference sequence). CDR3 sequence (DNA): TGTGCCAGCAGGGGATGGGACAGGGGTACAGATTATACGCAGTATTTT. It yields the protein CASRGWDRGTDYTQYF.

V is TRBV2 and J is TRBJ2-7; D is undetermined. V lost 6 bases and J lost 7, with 25 bases in between. Germline lookup yields CDR1 SNHLY and CDR2 FYNNEI. This CDR3 has 16 amino acids. CDR3: CASRKSEEIGWSEQYF. The DNA for the CDR3 is TGTGCCAGCAGGAAGAGTGAGGAGATAGGGTGGTCGGAGCAGTACTTC.

This sequence joins TRBV4-3 and TRBJ2-2; 11 nucleotides align to TRBD2. Germline V gives CDR1 LGHNA, CDR2 YSLEER. V was pared by 0 bases and J by 2 bases, with 2 bases of the junction left unmatched. There are 17 residues in the CDR3. The CDR3 sequence: CASSQEGLAVNTGELFF. CDR3 nucleotides: TGCGCCAGCAGCCAAGAGGGACTAGCGGTTAACACCGGGGAGCTGTTTTTT.

This chain connects TRBV18 to TRBJ1-3; no clear D gene. CDR1 is KGHSH, CDR2 LQKENI, per germline. There are 16 residues in the CDR3. V was clipped by 0 bases and J by 0 bases, with 9 bases between them. The CDR3 loop is CASSPPVPNSGNTIYF. CDR3 nucleotide sequence: TGTGCCAGCTCACCACCCGTCCCAAACTCTGGAAACACCATATATTTT.

V and J are TRBV18 and TRBJ1-1; tentatively, D is TRBD1 (5 bases). The CDR3 covers 12 residues. CDR1 is KGHSH and CDR2 is LQKENI in the germline V gene. V lost 5 bases to trimming and J lost 6 bases, with 10 bases between them. Here the CDR3 reads CASSTGTPEAFF. The CDR3 coding sequence is TGTGCCAGCTCAACCGGGACCCCTGAAGCTTTCTTT. Using reference TRBV18 and TRBJ1-1 for the parts outside the CDR3, the full variable domain is NAGVMQNPRHLVRRRGQEARLRCSPMKGHSHVYWYRQLPEEGLKFMVYLQKENIIDESGMPKERFSAEFPKEGPSILRIQQVVRGDSAAYFCASSTGTPEAFFGQGTRLTVV.

The chain recombines TRBV5-1 with TRBJ2-7, with a possible D match to TRBD1 (5 bases). CDR1 SGHRS and CDR2 YFSETQ come from the germline V gene. There are 14 residues in the CDR3. The ends were cut back, 7 bases at V and 1 base at J, with 15 bases in the middle. CDR3 nucleotide sequence: TGCGCCAGCCGACAGTCTCCTCTTTCCTACGAGCAGTACTTC. Residues: CASRQSPLSYEQYF.